A selection of T cell receptor beta chains follows, all from one sample in a study of T cells in Graves' hyperthyroidism and ophthalmopathy. TCRdb independently ran MiXCR on the multiplex PCR reads; one entry per CDR3 protein. The data show around 380,000 distinct CDR3 sequences, roughly 13% seen once. Sequenced: blood. These receptors all come from a man aged 25-40 years with Graves' hyperthyroidism that later progressed to Graves' ophthalmopathy. The CDR3 runs from the conserved cysteine through the conserved F or W.

16 | TRBV5-1 | CASRPGGGATYNEQFF
14 | TRBV11-2 | CASSLETVNTEAFF
13 | TRBV5-4 | CASNRGGGTEAFF
15 | TRBV2 | CASSSTGGRNQPQHF
15 | TRBV2 | CASKVSPTLDEKLSF
15 | TRBV9 | CASSVGQGGSSPLHF
14 | TRBV18 | CASSPEANPYEQYF
16 | TRBV30 | CAWSAPGLHPGNTIYF
15 | TRBV5-1 | CASSLAAGGGDTQYF
15 | TRBV2 | CASRGGLGGTGELFF
15 | TRBV20-1 | CSASPGQPYVDIQYF
12 | TRBV24-1 | CATSDRGTEAFF
13 | TRBV12-3/TRBV12-4 | CASTHTSQRTQYF
15 | TRBV6-5 | CASSYPGAIGQPQHF
14 | TRBV20-1 | CSANSGSSSYEQYF
13 | TRBV20-1 | CSAVRQLVDEQFF
13 | TRBV20-1 | CSAPPGGDNEQFF
11 | TRBV7-9 | CASSLSSRKFF
14 | TRBV5-6 | CASSQMDRVHGYTF
16 | TRBV5-1 | CASSLAITGDGTEAFF
12 | TRBV29-1 | CSALTENTEAFF